This entry describes one TCR beta chain. The CDR3 is 14 residues long. From germline, CDR1 is MNHEY and CDR2 SVGEGT. With 6 bases clipped from V and 7 bases from J, the junction kept 11 bases outside the gene matches. This record comes from a study of T cell responses to AZD1222 COVID-19 vaccine. The protocol was immunoSEQ multiplex PCR, while the TCRdb copy is restricted to in-frame clones and leaves out a portion. The sample lists approximately 100,000 clones, 85% to 90% occurring once. The receptor's source is an adult in good health. Here the sequenced sample was peripheral blood, taken on day 0 of AZD1222 vaccination. The chain uses TRBV6-2 or TRBV6-3 and TRBJ2-5, with 7 bases lining up with TRBD2. Here the CDR3 reads CASSWGGGQGTQYF. CDR3 DNA sequence: TGTGCCAGCAGCTGGGGGGGAGGTCAGGGGACCCAGTACTTC.